This T cell receptor (beta chain) was recovered during a study of T cell repertoires in cytomegalovirus infection. Turning to the study itself: Based on public TCR beta signatures, there were indications of CMV infection and of a matching HLA type.

This clonotype was counted ten times or more. As yet, its antigen is unknown. TCRdb reprocessed the reads with MiXCR, giving one entry per CDR3 protein. The sample lists about 260,000 distinct CDR3 sequences, approximately 13% occurring once. Per the germline V gene, CDR1 is MNHEY and CDR2 is SVGEGT. Between the trimmed V and J ends, which lost 2 bases and 5 bases, there was a span of 10 bases. The CDR3 length is 14 residues. General observations from the study: CMV-specific HLA-C-restricted TCR beta clonotypes dominated the ex vivo response.

The receptor comes from a human donor in good health (CMV status not recorded). Some clones in this sample may be carry-over from other donors' samples. The chain is built from TRBV6-2 or TRBV6-3 and TRBJ2-1; possibly TRBD1 for D (6 bases). Material: PBMCs. The CDR3, as DNA: TGTGCCAGCAGTTACGGGACAACCGACAATGAGCAGTTCTTC. This translates into CASSYGTTDNEQFF.